Detailed here is one T cell receptor beta chain. Its target is unknown. V shed 1 base and J shed 0 bases, with 3 bases lying between them. The length of the CDR3 is 13 residues. Germline V lookup: CDR1 MDHEN, CDR2 SYDVKM. The PCR had 60 Vbeta and 13 Jbeta primers. TCRdb's copy holds only in-frame clones and misses some; the assay was immunoSEQ multiplex PCR. The repertoire includes 200,000 or so clones, 76% of them detected once, and 0.63% sits in the top ten. The sample is drawn from a study of cytomegalovirus exposure and HLA in healthy donors. Study overall: HLA-typed donors were the source of about 85 million unique TCRs, which an early data release held. Study-level findings and limits: Within a later analysis, the majority of CMV-associated TCR beta chains appeared HLA-restricted. Immune exposure data for these donors was limited to CMV serostatus.

The sequence came from a man aged 18 to 29 in good health and CMV-seronegative. The sequenced material came from PBMCs. This chain connects TRBV28 to TRBJ1-2; D gene unclear. CDR3 loop: CASSLSANYGYTF. The CDR3 nucleotides read TGTGCCAGCAGTTTATCCGCTAACTATGGCTACACCTTC.